These 11 T cell receptor beta chains originate from one sample sequenced in a study of glioma-infiltrating T cells after dendritic cell vaccination. The sample's time point: after dendritic cell vaccination, including at tumor progression/relapse. Repertoires were generated with immunoSEQ multiplex PCR, while TCRdb's copy carries only in-frame clones and drops some. The sample consists of some 91,000 clones, about 81% of them appearing once. The sequences come from blood, collected after dendritic cell vaccination. These receptors were obtained from a human donor with glioblastoma.

The chain joins TRBV27 to TRBJ1-2; no definite D call. This CDR3 is built from 15 residues. Germline assignment: CDR1 MNHEY and CDR2 SMNVEV (reference sequence). Deletions cut 5 bases from V and 7 bases from J, with 20 bases between. Here the CDR3 DNA reads TGTGCCAGCAGTCCCGACTTAGGCCTTAAAACTGGCTACACCTTC. As protein: CASSPDLGLKTGYTF.

The chain recombines TRBV7-2 with TRBJ2-5; 11 positions match TRBD1. V was pared by 1 base and J by 1 base, with 2 bases of the junction left unmatched. Germline V gives CDR1 SGHTA, CDR2 FQGNSA. The CDR3 loop spans 16 amino acids. The CDR3 region has the DNA TGTGCCAGCAGCTTAGAAGGGACAGGGGGCCAAGAGACCCAGTACTTC. Translating it yields CASSLEGTGGQETQYF.

The J gene is TRBJ2-7, the V gene TRBV7-9; 7 nucleotides match TRBD1. The CDR3 is 14 residues long. The ends lost 1 base at V and 7 bases at J; junction bases unmatched: 7. The V gene's germline CDR1 is SEHNR and CDR2 FQNEAQ (reference sequence). The CDR3 bases are TGTGCCAGCAGCTTAGAGGGGGCCGTTGGGGAGCAGTACTTC. This sequence encodes CASSLEGAVGEQYF.

The chain joins TRBV6-5 to TRBJ2-7, with unresolved D. The CDR3 consists of 15 residues. CDR1 and CDR2 from the germline V gene are MNHEY and SVGAGI. V was trimmed by 0 bases and J by 5 bases, leaving 14 bases between them. The CDR3 DNA reads TGTGCCAGCAGTTACTCGACGGCTAGACCCCACGAGCAGTACGTC. Its translation: CASSYSTARPHEQYV.

The chain recombines TRBV11-3 with TRBJ2-3; the match to TRBD1 covers 10 bases. This CDR3 has 14 amino acids. Germline V gene sequence: CDR1 SGHNT, CDR2 YENEEA. Trimming took 1 base from V and 6 from J; bases not matched to a gene: 1. CDR3 loop: CASSLGQGADTQYF. CDR3 bases: TGTGCCAGCAGCTTAGGACAGGGGGCTGATACGCAGTATTTT.

This clone was detected once. The V gene is TRBV10-2, the J gene TRBJ1-2; D is possibly TRBD1 (6 bases). The length of the CDR3 is 14 residues. The V end lost 7 bases, the J end lost 4 bases, and 16 bases lay between the germline ends. The germline V gene has CDR1 WSHSY and CDR2 SAAADI. CDR3 nucleotide sequence: TGCGCCAGCACCACAACAGGGTTTAGCTATGGCTACACCTTC. Protein sequence: CASTTTGFSYGYTF.

This chain connects TRBV30 to TRBJ2-1; TRBD2 aligns across 15 bases. This CDR3 has 19 residues. Germline CDR1 reads GTSNPN; CDR2 reads SVGIG (reference sequence). Trimming took 2 bases from V and 0 from J; bases not matched to a gene: 8. The CDR3 sequence is CAWSHPGLAGGSSYNEQFF. The CDR3 coding sequence is TGTGCCTGGAGTCATCCGGGACTAGCGGGAGGTAGCTCCTACAATGAGCAGTTCTTC.

This rearrangement joins TRBV30 to TRBJ1-4; perhaps TRBD1 as D (6 bases). Germline V gives CDR1 GTSNPN, CDR2 SVGIG (reference sequence). V lost 1 base to trimming and J lost 5 bases, with 14 bases between them. This CDR3 is 15 amino acids long. CDR3 DNA sequence: TGTGCCTGGAGTGCCAACAGGGCCCCAAATGAAAAACTGTTTTTT. Translation gives CAWSANRAPNEKLFF.

V gene TRBV18 combines with J gene TRBJ2-1; no clear D. Trimming stripped 3 bases from V and 7 bases from J, with 13 bases between. Germline V gives CDR1 KGHSH, CDR2 LQKENI. This CDR3 region has 14 residues. CDR3 nucleotide sequence: TGTGCCAGCTCACCCTCGAGGTCCGGGAATGAGCAGTTCTTC. This encodes CASSPSRSGNEQFF.

This clone has a handful of counts. The V gene is TRBV19, the J gene TRBJ2-5, with D maybe TRBD2 (6 bases). Germline lookup yields CDR1 LNHDA and CDR2 SQIVND (reference sequence). V dropped 11 bases and J dropped 0 bases, with 16 bases sitting between them. This CDR3 has 14 amino acids. In DNA, the CDR3 is TGTGCCTCCGGACGGGGGACTCACCAAGAGACCCAGTACTTC. Amino acid sequence: CASGRGTHQETQYF.

The CDR3 region has the DNA TGCGCCAGCAGCTTGGTACAGGGCCAAGGCACAGATACGCAGTATTTT. This sequence encodes CASSLVQGQGTDTQYF. This chain connects TRBV5-1 to TRBJ2-3, with a weak D call TRBD1 (6 bases). CDR1 SGHRS and CDR2 YFSETQ come from the germline V gene. Between the trimmed V and J ends, which lost 0 bases and 1 base, there was a span of 12 bases. CDR3 size: 16 residues.